This is a list of T cell receptor beta chains from one sample in a study of CD8 T cells in Susac syndrome. One entry per CDR3 protein results from TCRdb running MiXCR on the immunoSEQ multiplex PCR reads. The table lists roughly 75,000 distinct CDR3 sequences, 90% to 95% of them singletons. Sequencing was performed on CD4+ T cells from PBMCs. These receptors all come from a human donor with Susac syndrome. Both conserved end residues are trimmed from each CDR3. Clone size is given for some rows only: seen once, a few or many times, or a class if the clone is expanded.

cdr3_length,v_call,j_call,clone_size,cdr3_aa
11,TRBV2,TRBJ2-5,-,ASGKTGIETQY
14,TRBV28,TRBJ1-2,once,ASSFTDRQGDYGYT
12,TRBV7-2,TRBJ1-5,-,ASSRDSRNQPQH
12,TRBV27,TRBJ1-6,-,ASSPGPYNSPLH
13,TRBV28,TRBJ2-1,few,ASSTTSGGPNEQF
13,TRBV20-1,TRBJ2-1,-,SAPSLALGYNEQF
14,TRBV5-1,TRBJ2-3,-,ASSYPGQGFGDTQY
14,TRBV5-1,TRBJ1-2,-,ASSLGTGRVNYGYT
17,TRBV19,TRBJ2-1,-,ASSIGGQSAAFQINEQF
11,TRBV7-2,TRBJ2-5,-,ASSPSPLETQY
14,TRBV12-2,TRBJ1-6,-,ASLQIQGYYNSPLH
12,TRBV28,TRBJ2-2,-,ASGSTGNTGELF
12,TRBV10-3,TRBJ2-7,-,AISADRPPYEQY
11,TRBV18,TRBJ2-3,-,ASSPRGKDTQY
11,TRBV6-4,TRBJ1-1,once,ASSPDRRGEAF
14,TRBV28,TRBJ1-1,-,ASSLPIQGLEGLGF
10,TRBV20-1,TRBJ2-5,-,SVPGVRETQY
12,TRBV5-1,TRBJ1-2,-,ASSRGTPEDGYT
12,TRBV19,TRBJ2-3,-,ASSIPQGSDTQY
14,TRBV20-1,TRBJ2-5,-,SAPGGERGAQETQY
13,TRBV18,TRBJ1-4,once,ASSRETGSNEKLF
13,TRBV18,TRBJ2-7,-,ASSPSGTGTYEQY
14,TRBV3-1,TRBJ1-2,-,ASSQEPGTGGYGYT
14,TRBV18,TRBJ2-3,-,ASSPRTSGGSHTQY
13,TRBV20-1,TRBJ1-4,once,SARDSVRVAEKLF
12,TRBV2,TRBJ1-6,-,ASSDEVPGGRLH
12,TRBV25-1,TRBJ2-3,-,ASSEGDRPDTQY
14,TRBV7-2,TRBJ2-3,-,ASRPPGTTSTSTQY
14,TRBV24-1,TRBJ2-7,-,ATSDSRDAPGHEQY
14,TRBV6-4,TRBJ1-5,-,ASSADRCRGNQPQH
13,TRBV5-1,TRBJ2-3,-,ASSRGEGGTDTQY
14,TRBV20-1,TRBJ2-5,-,SASPPWTGGEETQY
12,TRBV11-2,TRBJ1-2,-,ASRPGTGNYGYT
12,TRBV7-2,TRBJ1-6,-,ASSFGDLGGPLH
14,TRBV11-3,TRBJ2-1,-,ASSSEGPIRDNEQF
14,TRBV11-1,TRBJ2-3,-,ASSLSGGGFTDTQY
14,TRBV24-1,TRBJ2-3,-,ATSDFGLEGTDTQY
13,TRBV7-8,TRBJ2-3,-,ASSLVLVSTDTQY
11,TRBV28,TRBJ2-7,-,ASKLRRSSEQY
9,TRBV6-2/TRBV6-3,TRBJ2-1,-,ASSYGREQF
12,TRBV6-2/TRBV6-3,TRBJ1-5,-,ASSNTGGLQPQH
14,TRBV28,TRBJ1-1,-,ASSPPGLPMNTEAF